This is a list of T cell receptor beta chains from one sample in a study of blood T cell repertoires in COVID-19. Profiled with immunoSEQ multiplex PCR; TCRdb holds only in-frame clones, not every one. Among about 670,000 clones, approximately 90% were seen once, and the ten largest hold over 0.2%. Sequencing was performed on peripheral blood. The source of these receptors is a woman under 30 with acute or convalescent COVID-19. The CDR3 runs from the conserved cysteine through the conserved F or W. Fields, in order: D gene, J gene, clone size, V gene, CDR3 protein, CDR3 DNA. The D gene is left open where the match is weak. Where a row states a size, it is once, few, many or the class of an expanded clone; other rows omit it.

-,TRBJ1-1,-,TRBV6-2/TRBV6-3,CASSYGRGTEAFF,TGTGCCAGCAGTTACGGCCGCGGCACTGAAGCTTTCTTT
-,TRBJ2-3,-,TRBV7-3,CASSFGAGTDTQYF,TGTGCCAGCAGCTTCGGTGCTGGCACAGATACGCAGTATTTT
-,TRBJ2-2,-,TRBV28,CASWRGSAGELFF,TGTGCCAGCTGGAGAGGTAGCGCCGGGGAGCTGTTTTTT
-,TRBJ1-1,-,TRBV13,CASSQEGIMNTEAFF,TGTGCCAGCAGCCAGGAGGGGATAATGAACACTGAAGCTTTCTTT
-,TRBJ2-7,-,TRBV4-3,CASSQEHLSEQYF,TGCGCCAGCAGCCAAGAGCACCTTAGCGAGCAGTACTTC
-,TRBJ1-1,-,TRBV11-1,CASSHRARVQGTEAFF,TGTGCCAGCAGCCACAGGGCGCGGGTCCAGGGGACTGAAGCTTTCTTT
TRBD2,TRBJ2-1,few,TRBV9,CASSPRTSGVGEQFF,TGTGCCAGCAGCCCCCGGACTAGCGGGGTAGGTGAGCAGTTCTTC
-,TRBJ1-1,-,TRBV7-2,CASSLAQMNTEAFF,TGTGCCAGCAGCTTAGCCCAGATGAACACTGAAGCTTTCTTT
TRBD2,TRBJ2-5,-,TRBV3-1/TRBV3-2,CASSQGGLVGLGTQYF,TGTGCCAGCAGCCAGGGGGGACTAGTGGGTCTGGGGACCCAGTACTTC
TRBD1,TRBJ1-2,-,TRBV9,CASSGDPGQWDGYTF,TGTGCCAGCAGCGGAGACCCGGGACAGTGGGATGGCTACACCTTC
-,TRBJ1-1,once,TRBV2,CASRTRTDNTEAFF,TGTGCCAGCAGAACAAGGACAGACAACACTGAAGCTTTCTTT
-,TRBJ2-7,-,TRBV11-2,CASSSLGQTSYEQYF,TGTGCCAGCAGCTCCCTTGGACAGACCTCATACGAGCAGTACTTC
-,TRBJ1-4,-,TRBV7-6,CASSLGGGRYEKLFF,TGTGCCAGCAGCTTAGGGGGGGGCAGATATGAAAAACTGTTTTTT
-,TRBJ2-3,-,TRBV28,CASSLSARGTDTQYF,TGTGCCAGCAGTTTATCGGCCAGGGGCACAGATACGCAGTATTTT
-,TRBJ2-7,-,TRBV7-2,CASTVGPGTGTYEQYF,TGTGCCAGCACCGTTGGGCCCGGCACAGGGACCTACGAGCAGTACTTC
TRBD1,TRBJ2-3,-,TRBV9,CASSYHDRGLDTQYF,TGTGCCAGCAGCTACCATGACAGGGGGCTTGATACGCAGTATTTT
TRBD1,TRBJ1-1,-,TRBV27,CASRSWTGGATTEAFF,TGTGCCAGCAGATCTTGGACAGGGGGCGCGACCACTGAAGCTTTCTTT
TRBD1,TRBJ1-5,few,TRBV24-1,CATSKTGLGNQPQHF,TGTGCCACCAGTAAGACAGGGCTGGGCAATCAGCCCCAGCATTTT
TRBD2,TRBJ2-7,-,TRBV2,CASSEHSGGAAYEQYF,TGTGCCAGCAGTGAACACAGCGGGGGGGCGGCTTACGAGCAGTACTTC
TRBD1,TRBJ1-2,-,TRBV4-1,CASSQGVGQGYYGYTF,TGCGCCAGCAGCCAAGGCGTGGGACAGGGCTACTATGGCTACACCTTC
TRBD2,TRBJ2-3,-,TRBV6-5,CASRGGGPNTDTQYF,TGTGCCAGCCGCGGCGGGGGGCCTAACACAGATACGCAGTATTTT
TRBD1,TRBJ2-5,-,TRBV10-3,CAIRGQAGETQYF,TGTGCCATCAGAGGACAGGCGGGTGAGACCCAGTACTTC
-,TRBJ2-5,once,TRBV2,CASRVSANQETQYF,TGTGCCAGCAGAGTTAGCGCAAACCAAGAGACCCAGTACTTC
-,TRBJ1-2,-,TRBV7-6,CASSARGYGYTF,TGTGCCAGCAGCGCCAGGGGCTATGGCTACACCTTC
TRBD1,TRBJ2-7,-,TRBV19,CASRIGQGNSYEQYF,TGTGCCAGTAGGATCGGACAGGGGAATTCCTACGAGCAGTACTTC